The text below deals with one T cell receptor beta chain. What it recognizes is unknown. Deletions cut 8 bases from V and 5 bases from J, with 12 bases between. The CDR3 is 13 amino acids. CDR1 LNHNV and CDR2 YYDKDF come from the germline V gene (reference sequence). The data were obtained in a study of shared clonotypes between healthy human individuals. Study background: CD4 naive and CD4 memory each took three plates per donor, while CD8 naive took two and CD8 memory one. Study-wide results and limits: Clonotype sharing among donors was thought likely to change with sequencing depth. Researchers sampled only blood; tissue repertoires likely differ.

TCRdb keeps only in-frame clones here, not all; method: immunoSEQ multiplex PCR. The data show about 2.5 million clones, less than 95% seen once. Material: naive CD4+ T cells from PBMCs. Regarding subset: CD45RA+ positively selected. The sequence came from a man aged 18 to 29 in good health. Some clones in this sample may be carry-over from other donors' samples. The chain carries TRBV15 and TRBJ1-4; TRBD1 is a possible D gene (6 bases). The CDR3 nucleotides read TGTGCCACCGAACAGGGCCCAAATGAAAAACTGTTTTTT. It encodes CATEQGPNEKLFF.